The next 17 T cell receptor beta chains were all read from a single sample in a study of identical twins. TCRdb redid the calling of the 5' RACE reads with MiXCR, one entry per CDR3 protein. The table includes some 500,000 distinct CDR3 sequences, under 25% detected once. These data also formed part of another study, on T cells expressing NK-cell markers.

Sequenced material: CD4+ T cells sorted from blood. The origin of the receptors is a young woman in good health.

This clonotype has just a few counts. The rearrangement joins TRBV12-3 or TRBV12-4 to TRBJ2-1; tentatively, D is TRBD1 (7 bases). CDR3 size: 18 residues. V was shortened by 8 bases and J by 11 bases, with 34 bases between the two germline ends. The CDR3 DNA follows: TGTGCCAGCGGCGGGACAGAAGATCTATTCAGGCCCCAGTTTCAGCAGTTCTTC. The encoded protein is CASGGTEDLFRPQFQQFF.

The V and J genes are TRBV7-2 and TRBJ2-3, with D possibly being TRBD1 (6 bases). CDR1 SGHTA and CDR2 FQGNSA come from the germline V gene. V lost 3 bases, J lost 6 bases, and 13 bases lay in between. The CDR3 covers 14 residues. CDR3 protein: CASSFAGAPDTQYF. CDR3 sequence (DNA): TGTGCCAGCAGCTTCGCAGGGGCCCCGGATACGCAGTATTTT.

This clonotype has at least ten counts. In nucleotides, the CDR3 is TGTGCCAGCAGACCAATCGGGACCTACGAGCAGTACTTC. Translation gives CASRPIGTYEQYF. This sequence joins TRBV12-3 or TRBV12-4 and TRBJ2-7, with D maybe TRBD2 (5 bases). With 6 bases removed from V and 2 bases from J, the gap between germline ends came to 11 bases. This CDR3 contains 13 residues.

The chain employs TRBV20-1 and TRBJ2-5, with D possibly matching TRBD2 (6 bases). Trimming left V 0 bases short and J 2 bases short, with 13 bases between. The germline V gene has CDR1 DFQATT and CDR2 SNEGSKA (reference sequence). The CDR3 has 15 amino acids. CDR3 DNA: TGCAGTGCTAGAGATCGAGGGCGGGGACAAGAGACCCAGTACTTC. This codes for CSARDRGRGQETQYF.

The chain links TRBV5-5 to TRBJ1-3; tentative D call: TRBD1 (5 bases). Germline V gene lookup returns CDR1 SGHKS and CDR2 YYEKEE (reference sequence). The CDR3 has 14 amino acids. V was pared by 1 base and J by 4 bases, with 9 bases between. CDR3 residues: CASSLSGSGNTIYF. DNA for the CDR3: TGTGCCAGCAGCTTGTCAGGGTCCGGAAACACCATATATTTT.

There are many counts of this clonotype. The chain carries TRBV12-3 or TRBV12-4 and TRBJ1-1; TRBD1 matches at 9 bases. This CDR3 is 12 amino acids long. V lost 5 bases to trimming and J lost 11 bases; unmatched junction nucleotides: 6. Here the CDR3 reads CASSPDRGSAFF. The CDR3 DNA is TGTGCCAGCAGTCCTGACAGGGGGTCGGCTTTCTTT.

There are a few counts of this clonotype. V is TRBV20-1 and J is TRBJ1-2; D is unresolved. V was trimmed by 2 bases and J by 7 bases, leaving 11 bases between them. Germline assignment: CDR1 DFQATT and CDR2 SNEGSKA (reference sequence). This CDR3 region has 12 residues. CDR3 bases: TGCAGTGCTAGACCGACCGCGGGTGGCTACACCTTC. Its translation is CSARPTAGGYTF.

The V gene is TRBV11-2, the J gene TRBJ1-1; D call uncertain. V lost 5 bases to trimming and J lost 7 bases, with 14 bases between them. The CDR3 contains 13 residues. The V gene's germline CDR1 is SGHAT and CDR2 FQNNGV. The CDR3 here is CASSRDTAVEAFF. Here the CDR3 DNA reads TGTGCCAGCAGCCGCGATACAGCTGTTGAAGCTTTCTTT.

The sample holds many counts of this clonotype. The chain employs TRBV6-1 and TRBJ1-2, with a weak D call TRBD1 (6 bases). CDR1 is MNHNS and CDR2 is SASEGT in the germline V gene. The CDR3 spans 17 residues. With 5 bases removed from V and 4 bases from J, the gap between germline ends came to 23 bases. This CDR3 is CASSPQRNTGGAYGYTF. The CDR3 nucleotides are TGTGCCAGCAGTCCGCAGAGGAATACCGGGGGCGCCTATGGCTACACCTTC.

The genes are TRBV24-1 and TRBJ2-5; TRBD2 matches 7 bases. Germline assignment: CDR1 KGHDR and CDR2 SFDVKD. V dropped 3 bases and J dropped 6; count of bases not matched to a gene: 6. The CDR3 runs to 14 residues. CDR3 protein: CATSDNGGGKTQYF. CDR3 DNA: TGTGCCACCAGTGATAACGGGGGAGGGAAGACCCAGTACTTC.

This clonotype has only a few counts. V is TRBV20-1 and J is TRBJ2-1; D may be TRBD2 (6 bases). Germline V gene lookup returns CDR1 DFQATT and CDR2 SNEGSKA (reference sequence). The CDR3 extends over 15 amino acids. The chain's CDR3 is CGTRRGDASYNEQFF. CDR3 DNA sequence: TGCGGAACGAGGAGGGGAGATGCCTCCTACAATGAGCAGTTCTTC.

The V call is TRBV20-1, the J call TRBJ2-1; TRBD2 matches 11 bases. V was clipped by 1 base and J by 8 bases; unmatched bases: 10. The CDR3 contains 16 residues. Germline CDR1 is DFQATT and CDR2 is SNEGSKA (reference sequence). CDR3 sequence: CSARADTSGSLDEQFF. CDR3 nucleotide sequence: TGCAGTGCTAGAGCCGATACTAGCGGGAGTTTGGATGAGCAGTTCTTC.

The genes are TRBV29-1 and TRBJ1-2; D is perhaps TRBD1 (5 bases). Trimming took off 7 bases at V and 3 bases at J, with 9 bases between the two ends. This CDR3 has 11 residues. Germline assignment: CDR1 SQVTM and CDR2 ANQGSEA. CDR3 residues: CSDGGDYGYTF. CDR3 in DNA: TGCAGCGACGGGGGAGACTATGGCTACACCTTC.

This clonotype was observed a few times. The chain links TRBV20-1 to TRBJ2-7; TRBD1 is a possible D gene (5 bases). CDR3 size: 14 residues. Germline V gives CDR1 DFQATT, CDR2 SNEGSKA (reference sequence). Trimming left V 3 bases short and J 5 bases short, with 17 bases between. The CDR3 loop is CSASGGAGLDEQYF. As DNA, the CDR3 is TGCAGTGCTAGCGGTGGGGCAGGTTTGGACGAGCAGTACTTC.

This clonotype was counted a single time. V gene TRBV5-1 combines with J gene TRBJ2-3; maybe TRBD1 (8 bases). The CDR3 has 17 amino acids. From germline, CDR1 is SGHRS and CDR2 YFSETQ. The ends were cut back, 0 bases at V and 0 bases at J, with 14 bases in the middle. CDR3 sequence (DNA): TGCGCCAGCAGCTTGGTGTTACAGGGGGGGAGCACAGATACGCAGTATTTT. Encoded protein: CASSLVLQGGSTDTQYF.

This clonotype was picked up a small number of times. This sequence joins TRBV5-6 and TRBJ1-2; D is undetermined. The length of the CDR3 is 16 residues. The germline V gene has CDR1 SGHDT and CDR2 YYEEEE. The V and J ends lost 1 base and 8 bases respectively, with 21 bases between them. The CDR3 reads CASSLLLGGLIGGYTF. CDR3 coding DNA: TGTGCCAGCAGCTTGCTTTTAGGCGGCCTCATAGGGGGCTACACCTTC.

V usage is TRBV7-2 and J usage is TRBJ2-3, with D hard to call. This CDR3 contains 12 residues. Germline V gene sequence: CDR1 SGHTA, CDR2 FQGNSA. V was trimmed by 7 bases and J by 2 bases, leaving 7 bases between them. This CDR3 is CASIYYTDTQYF. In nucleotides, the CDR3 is TGTGCCAGCATCTACTACACAGATACGCAGTATTTT.